This passage covers 20 T cell receptor beta chains from one sample sequenced in a study of T cell responses to AZD1222 COVID-19 vaccine. Here immunoSEQ multiplex PCR was the method, and the copy in TCRdb shows in-frame clones only, minus some. The table lists approximately 100,000 clones, roughly 89% of them singletons, with 3% to 4% in the top ten. This material consisted of peripheral blood, taken on day 0 of AZD1222 vaccination. These receptors were collected from an adult in good health.

The V gene is TRBV5-1, the J gene TRBJ1-5, with 7 bases identical to TRBD1. The CDR3 consists of 13 residues. Looked up from germline, CDR1 is SGHRS and CDR2 is YFSETQ. V gave up 0 bases and J gave up 6 bases; unmatched junction bases: 0. In DNA, the CDR3 is TGCGCCAGCAGCTTGGCAGGGGGTCAGCCCCAGCATTTT. Translation: CASSLAGGQPQHF.

The V gene is TRBV7-2, the J gene TRBJ1-4, with 7 bases lining up with TRBD1. Trimming took 1 base from V and 8 from J; bases not matched to a gene: 7. The CDR3 extends over 15 amino acids. Germline V gene lookup returns CDR1 SGHTA and CDR2 FQGNSA. This chain's CDR3 is CASSLGPKGAEKLFF. The CDR3 DNA is TGTGCCAGCAGCTTAGGGCCCAAGGGGGCGGAAAAACTGTTTTTT.

The rearrangement uses TRBV5-1 and TRBJ2-5; D is tentatively TRBD1 or TRBD2 (5 bases each). Germline values: CDR1 SGHRS, CDR2 YFSETQ. V shed 3 bases and J shed 7 bases, with 16 bases lying between them. The CDR3 has 14 amino acids. CDR3 residues: CASSSGTTPGTQYF. As DNA, the CDR3 is TGCGCCAGCAGCTCCGGGACGACCCCGGGGACCCAGTACTTC. Full variable domain (remainder filled in from reference TRBV5-1 and TRBJ2-5): KAGVTQTPRYLIKTRGQQVTLSCSPISGHRSVSWYQQTPGQGLQFLFEYFSETQRNKGNFPGRFSGRQFSNSRSEMNVSTLELGDSALYLCASSSGTTPGTQYFGPGTRLLVL.

This clone has just one count. The CDR3, as DNA: TGTGCCAGCAGAAGGGGTGGCTCTCGCTCTGGAAACACCATATATTTT. It encodes CASRRGGSRSGNTIYF. The chain recombines TRBV2 with TRBJ1-3; a weak D match, TRBD1 (5 bases). Germline V gene lookup returns CDR1 SNHLY and CDR2 FYNNEI. The V and J ends lost 6 bases and 0 bases respectively, with 15 bases between them. The CDR3 is 16 amino acids.

A few counts support this clone. The chain is built from TRBV18 and TRBJ2-7; TRBD1 agrees at 7 bases. V was clipped by 2 bases and J by 3 bases; unmatched bases: 4. The CDR3 is made up of 14 amino acids. Looked up from germline, CDR1 is KGHSH and CDR2 is LQKENI. The CDR3 DNA is TGTGCCAGCTCACCATCGACAGGGAACTACGAGCAGTACTTC. It specifies CASSPSTGNYEQYF. Full variable domain (remainder filled in from reference TRBV18 and TRBJ2-7): NAGVMQNPRHLVRRRGQEARLRCSPMKGHSHVYWYRQLPEEGLKFMVYLQKENIIDESGMPKERFSAEFPKEGPSILRIQQVVRGDSAAYFCASSPSTGNYEQYFGPGTRLTVT.

The chain carries TRBV3-1 (or the pseudogene TRBV3-2) and TRBJ2-1; 9 nucleotides match TRBD2. V trimming: 4 bases; J trimming: 8 bases; junction bases outside the gene matches: 9. This CDR3 is 15 amino acids long. The germline CDR1 and CDR2 sequences are LGHDT and YNNKEL (reference sequence). CDR3 sequence (DNA): TGTGCCAGCAGCCCCATGCGGGGGGGCCCCCATGAGCAGTTCTTC. Translated, it gives CASSPMRGGPHEQFF.

This chain joins TRBV6-6 and TRBJ1-6, with 7 positions matching TRBD1. The CDR3 length is 13 residues. The germline CDR1 and CDR2 sequences are MNHNY and SVGAGI (reference sequence). Trimming at V came to 6 bases and at J to 9 bases, leaving 5 bases not matched to a gene. As DNA, the CDR3 is TGTGCCAGCAGCTTCACAGGGGCTTCACCCCTCCACTTT. It is translated as CASSFTGASPLHF.

This clone was observed a single time. The chain combines TRBV9 with TRBJ2-1; 10 bases match TRBD2. Per the germline V gene, CDR1 is SGDLS and CDR2 is YYNGEE. The CDR3 is made up of 18 amino acids. V gave up 5 bases and J gave up 1 base; unmatched junction bases: 12. The CDR3 bases are TGTGCCAGCAGTCGTAGCGGAGCGGGGGGGCCTTCCTACAATGAGCAGTTCTTC. Its protein product is CASSRSGAGGPSYNEQFF.

The V gene is TRBV19, the J gene TRBJ2-3, with TRBD1 matching over 8 bases. This CDR3 contains 14 residues. With V trimmed by 5 bases and J by 5 bases, 6 bases remained unmatched. Looked up from germline, CDR1 is LNHDA and CDR2 is SQIVND (reference sequence). This CDR3 is CASSQGAGRDTQYF. As DNA, the CDR3 is TGTGCCAGTAGTCAGGGGGCCGGGAGAGATACGCAGTATTTT. The full variable domain, in which reference TRBV19 and TRBJ2-3 provide the parts outside the CDR3, is DGGITQSPKYLFRKEGQNVTLSCEQNLNHDAMYWYRQDPGQGLRLIYYSQIVNDFQKGDIAEGYSVSREKKESFPLTVTSAQKNPTAFYLCASSQGAGRDTQYFGPGTRLTVL.

The chain employs TRBV18 and TRBJ1-2, with no clear D. V shed 3 bases and J shed 8 bases, with 13 bases lying between them. The CDR3 loop spans 13 amino acids. Per the germline V gene, CDR1 is KGHSH and CDR2 is LQKENI. CDR3 bases: TGTGCCAGCTCACCGTCACTCCTGGGGGGCTACACCTTC. It codes for CASSPSLLGGYTF.

The chain recombines TRBV12-3 or TRBV12-4 with TRBJ1-5; D is unresolved. CDR3 length equals 13 residues. Trimming stripped 3 bases from V and 7 bases from J, with 10 bases between. CDR3 nucleotide sequence: TGTGCCAGCAGTTTTAATGCCTGGCAGCCCCAGCATTTT. It encodes CASSFNAWQPQHF.

This clone was recorded once. This chain links TRBV9 with TRBJ2-1; 10 positions match TRBD2. V shed 4 bases and J 2 bases; nucleotides not matched to a gene: 3. Germline V gene data show CDR1 as SGDLS and CDR2 as YYNGEE. This CDR3 comprises 15 residues. The CDR3 loop is CASSLSGGAYNEQFF. In DNA form, the CDR3 reads TGTGCCAGCAGCTTGAGCGGGGGGGCCTACAATGAGCAGTTCTTC.

The gene calls are TRBV7-2 and TRBJ1-2; weak D call: TRBD1 (5 bases). The germline V gene encodes CDR1 SGHTA and CDR2 FQGNSA. The V and J ends lost 1 base and 8 bases respectively, with 14 bases between them. This CDR3 is 14 amino acids long. The CDR3 DNA reads as TGTGCCAGCAGCTTAGTTGGGCAGGGAGGAGGCTACACCTTC. Translated, it gives CASSLVGQGGGYTF.

The J gene is TRBJ1-2, the V gene TRBV11-2, with D tentatively TRBD1 (5 bases). The V gene's germline CDR1 is SGHAT and CDR2 FQNNGV. V lost 4 bases and J 4 bases, leaving 13 bases between the germline ends. The CDR3 runs to 14 residues. This chain's CDR3 is CASSSPRALYGYTF. The CDR3 nucleotides are TGTGCCAGCAGCTCCCCCAGGGCCCTCTATGGCTACACCTTC.

This rearrangement joins TRBV3-1 (or the pseudogene TRBV3-2) to TRBJ1-1; maybe TRBD1 (6 bases). The ends were cut back, 4 bases at V and 4 bases at J, with 13 bases in the middle. Per the germline V gene, CDR1 is LGHDT and CDR2 is YNNKEL (reference sequence). This CDR3 has 14 amino acids. The CDR3 region has the DNA TGTGCCAGCAGCCCGACAGGAGCGGGCACTGAAGCTTTCTTT. Its translation is CASSPTGAGTEAFF.

The chain carries TRBV14 and TRBJ2-3; a weak D match, TRBD1 (6 bases). V lost 1 base and J lost 14, with 13 bases in between. Germline V gene sequence: CDR1 SGHDN, CDR2 FVKESK. The CDR3 loop spans 12 amino acids. For the CDR3, the DNA is TGTGCCAGCAGCCAAGTTACGACAGGCCGGTATTTT. It translates to CASSQVTTGRYF.

V gene TRBV6-1 combines with J gene TRBJ1-1; a possible D gene is TRBD1 (6 bases). V lost 3 bases and J lost 1, with 12 bases in between. Germline V gene data show CDR1 as MNHNS and CDR2 as SASEGT. The CDR3 loop spans 15 amino acids. The CDR3 here is CASSDRGRENTEAFF. DNA of the CDR3: TGTGCCAGCAGTGACAGGGGTCGAGAGAACACTGAAGCTTTCTTT.

The chain couples TRBV5-1 to TRBJ2-3; D is unresolved. V dropped 4 bases and J dropped 2 bases, with 17 bases sitting between them. CDR3 size: 16 residues. Germline assignment: CDR1 SGHRS and CDR2 YFSETQ. CDR3 amino acids: CASSPEAQWVTDTQYF. Here the CDR3 DNA reads TGCGCCAGCAGCCCCGAGGCACAGTGGGTCACAGATACGCAGTATTTT. The full variable domain, completed using reference TRBV5-1 and TRBJ2-3, is KAGVTQTPRYLIKTRGQQVTLSCSPISGHRSVSWYQQTPGQGLQFLFEYFSETQRNKGNFPGRFSGRQFSNSRSEMNVSTLELGDSALYLCASSPEAQWVTDTQYFGPGTRLTVL.

J is TRBJ1-4 and V is TRBV5-6, with 8 bases matching TRBD1. After removal of 0 bases from V and 8 bases from J, the junction contained 9 bases not matched to a gene. The CDR3 loop spans 16 amino acids. The V gene's germline CDR1 is SGHDT and CDR2 YYEEEE. CDR3 residues: CASSLGLTGGKEKLFF. The CDR3 DNA is TGTGCCAGCAGCTTGGGGCTCACAGGGGGGAAAGAAAAACTGTTTTTT.

V is TRBV6-1 and J is TRBJ1-5; D is unresolved. This CDR3 has 14 residues. Germline loops: CDR1 MNHNS, CDR2 SASEGT. Trimming pared 2 bases from V and 0 bases from J, leaving 5 bases between. The CDR3 spells CASSEHYSNQPQHF. In DNA, the CDR3 is TGTGCCAGCAGTGAACACTATAGCAATCAGCCCCAGCATTTT.